The 28 T cell receptor beta chains reported below all come from one sample, sequenced in a study of PD-L1 blockade in urothelial cancer (dated by TCRdb to the late 2010s). The time point tag for this specimen amounts to: pretreatment peripheral blood. Library preparation was by the immunoSEQ multiplex PCR assay. Drawn from immuneACCESS, this table holds only the in-frame rearrangements with V and J called that TCRdb kept. Clones are partly lost; checked studies trace under half to an unresolved V gene and leave the rest unexplained. The sample table shows 100,000 to 150,000 clones, and 65% to 85% are seen once. Together, the top ten hold 3.2% of the sample. Sample: PBMCs, taken around atezolizumab (anti-PD-L1) treatment. These receptors originate from a man aged 45-65 years with urothelial cancer.

The V and J genes are TRBV10-3 and TRBJ2-7; tentatively, D is TRBD2 (6 bases). The CDR3 runs 14 residues. The V and J ends lost 4 bases and 4 bases respectively, with 14 bases between them. Germline CDR1 ENHRY, CDR2 SYGVKD. The DNA of the CDR3 is TGTGCCATCAGTGGAGGACGGGAGAAGTACGAGCAGTACTTC. It codes for CAISGGREKYEQYF.

V and J are TRBV5-1 and TRBJ1-1, with D maybe TRBD1 (5 bases). Germline V lookup: CDR1 SGHRS, CDR2 YFSETQ. V was trimmed by 6 bases and J by 0 bases, leaving 21 bases between them. The CDR3 length is 17 residues. The chain's CDR3 is CASTRNGGAALNTEAFF. CDR3 DNA sequence: TGCGCCAGCACCCGAAACGGAGGGGCTGCCCTGAACACTGAAGCTTTCTTT.

The chain is built from TRBV28 and TRBJ2-6, with D possibly matching TRBD2 (6 bases). The CDR3 spans 16 residues. Germline-derived CDR1 and CDR2 are MDHEN and SYDVKM. The CDR3 sequence: CAEGQGSGPGANVLTF. CDR3 bases: TGTGCGGAGGGGCAGGGATCCGGACCTGGGGCCAACGTCCTGACTTTC. Filled out from reference TRBV28 and TRBJ2-6, the complete variable domain reads DVKVTQSSRYLVKRTGEKVFLECVQDMDHENMFWYRQDPGLGLRLIYFSYDVKMKEKGDIPEGYSVSREKKERFSLILESASTNQTSMYLCAEGQGSGPGANVLTFGAGSRLTVL.

The chain employs TRBV5-1 and TRBJ1-1, with 7 bases identical to TRBD1. CDR3 size: 15 residues. CDR1 is SGHRS and CDR2 is YFSETQ in the germline V gene. V lost 2 bases to trimming and J lost 1 base; unmatched junction nucleotides: 5. The CDR3, as DNA: TGCGCCAGCAGCTTTTACAGGGGTGCGAACACTGAAGCTTTCTTT. Amino acids: CASSFYRGANTEAFF.

The CDR3 spells CASSLWDGGNEQFF. CDR3 in DNA: TGTGCCAGCAGTTTATGGGACGGGGGCAATGAGCAGTTCTTC. The chain uses TRBV28 and TRBJ2-1; TRBD2 might be the D (6 bases). In germline, CDR1 is MDHEN, CDR2 SYDVKM. Trimming shortened V by 0 bases and J by 6 bases, and 9 bases separated the two germline ends. This CDR3 spans 14 amino acids.

The genes are TRBV5-1 and TRBJ2-6; 9 nucleotides align to TRBD1. Trimming removed 3 bases from V and 0 bases from J; junction bases left unmatched: 4. Germline V CDR1 and CDR2: SGHRS, YFSETQ. The CDR3 loop spans 17 amino acids. The CDR3 sequence is CASSSQGARSGANVLTF. CDR3 sequence (DNA): TGCGCCAGCAGCTCACAGGGGGCCCGCTCTGGGGCCAACGTCCTGACTTTC.

In this sample, this clone turned up many times. CDR3 sequence (DNA): TGTGCCAGCAGTTTACGCAGTGAGAACACTGAAGCTTTCTTT. Protein product: CASSLRSENTEAFF. The chain links TRBV28 to TRBJ1-1; D remains ambiguous. The CDR3 is 14 residues long. The germline V and J ends were trimmed by 2 bases and 1 base, with 8 bases remaining between them. The germline gives CDR1 MDHEN, CDR2 SYDVKM.

The chain uses TRBV6-6 and TRBJ1-3; D may be TRBD1 (6 bases). V was cut by 5 bases and J by 2 bases, with 13 bases left in between. The germline V gene encodes CDR1 MNHNY and CDR2 SVGAGI (reference sequence). The CDR3 extends over 15 amino acids. The CDR3 sequence is CASSLLQGTGNTIYF. The DNA of the CDR3 is TGTGCCAGCAGTCTCCTCCAGGGGACTGGAAACACCATATATTTT.

J is TRBJ2-3 and V is TRBV9; D is ambiguous. CDR1 is SGDLS and CDR2 is YYNGEE in the germline V gene. The ends were cut back, 4 bases at V and 5 bases at J, with 14 bases in the middle. The CDR3 has 14 residues. The CDR3 DNA is TGTGCCAGCAGCCCACACAGATTGGAAGATACGCAGTATTTT. Translated, it gives CASSPHRLEDTQYF. The whole variable domain, filled in from reference TRBV9 and TRBJ2-3, reads DSGVTQTPKHLITATGQRVTLRCSPRSGDLSVYWYQQSLDQGLQFLIQYYNGEERAKGNILERFSAQQFPDLHSELNLSSLELGDSALYFCASSPHRLEDTQYFGPGTRLTVL.

The CDR3: CASSITGTSGANVLTF. DNA of the CDR3: TGTGCCAGCAGCATTACAGGGACCTCTGGGGCCAACGTCCTGACTTTC. This chain connects TRBV27 to TRBJ2-6; D possibly corresponds to TRBD1 (6 bases). The CDR3 consists of 16 residues. Trimming removed 6 bases at V and 0 bases at J, with 12 bases between. The germline V gene encodes CDR1 MNHEY and CDR2 SMNVEV (reference sequence).

The chain uses TRBV7-3 and TRBJ1-5; 8 bases match TRBD1. V was pared by 3 bases and J by 4 bases, with 5 bases of the junction left unmatched. The germline gives CDR1 SGHTA, CDR2 FQGTGA. The CDR3 runs 15 residues. The CDR3 region is CASSFSGGSNQPQHF. CDR3 coding DNA: TGTGCCAGCAGCTTTTCAGGGGGCAGTAATCAGCCCCAGCATTTT.

The J gene is TRBJ2-3, the V gene TRBV5-1; D gene unclear. Trimming removed 2 bases at V and 4 bases at J, with 5 bases between. CDR1 SGHRS and CDR2 YFSETQ come from the germline V gene. This CDR3 contains 12 residues. This CDR3 reads CASSFSSDTQYF. The CDR3 bases are TGCGCCAGCAGCTTTTCATCAGATACGCAGTATTTT. Supplemented by reference TRBV5-1 and TRBJ2-3, the full variable domain reads KAGVTQTPRYLIKTRGQQVTLSCSPISGHRSVSWYQQTPGQGLQFLFEYFSETQRNKGNFPGRFSGRQFSNSRSEMNVSTLELGDSALYLCASSFSSDTQYFGPGTRLTVL.

The chain is built from TRBV25-1 and TRBJ2-1; TRBD1 aligns across 10 bases. There are 14 residues in the CDR3. V dropped 6 bases and J dropped 9; count of bases not matched to a gene: 8. The germline V gene encodes CDR1 MGHDK and CDR2 SYGVNS. The CDR3, as DNA: TGTGCCAGCAGGGGACAGGGGATATTGACTGAGCAGTTCTTC. As protein: CASRGQGILTEQFF. Complete variable domain (other parts from reference TRBV25-1 and TRBJ2-1): EADIYQTPRYLVIGTGKKITLECSQTMGHDKMYWYQQDPGMELHLIHYSYGVNSTEKGDLSSESTVSRIRTEHFPLTLESARPSHTSQYLCASRGQGILTEQFFGPGTRLTVL.

V is TRBV7-9 and J is TRBJ2-2; D is perhaps TRBD2 (6 bases). V lost 7 bases and J 1 base, leaving 19 bases between the germline ends. CDR3 length: 17 residues. Germline V CDR1 and CDR2: SEHNR, FQNEAQ (reference sequence). The CDR3 loop is CASTQDGGTRNTGELFF. The CDR3 DNA sequence: TGTGCCAGCACCCAGGATGGCGGGACCCGGAACACCGGGGAGCTGTTTTTT.

The rearrangement uses TRBV2 and TRBJ2-5; 7 bases agree with TRBD2. The CDR3 runs to 15 residues. Trimming at V came to 7 bases and at J to 4 bases, leaving 12 bases not matched to a gene. The germline V gene encodes CDR1 SNHLY and CDR2 FYNNEI. CDR3 in amino acids: CASTRRGLDRETQYF. The DNA of the CDR3 is TGTGCCAGCACAAGAAGAGGACTAGATCGAGAGACCCAGTACTTC.

This chain's CDR3 is CASSGQKHQPQHF. CDR3 coding DNA: TGTGCCAGTTCTGGGCAGAAGCATCAGCCCCAGCATTTT. The rearrangement uses TRBV19 and TRBJ1-5; D is unresolved. Trimming took 8 bases from V and 5 from J, leaving 13 bases between them. Germline V gene sequence: CDR1 LNHDA, CDR2 SQIVND (reference sequence). The CDR3 runs 13 residues.

The rearrangement uses TRBV7-3 and TRBJ2-1, with D maybe TRBD2 (6 bases). Trimming took off 5 bases at V and 6 bases at J, with 11 bases between the two ends. The germline CDR1 and CDR2 sequences are SGHTA and FQGTGA. CDR3 length equals 13 residues. CDR3: CASSPPGSNEQFF. The CDR3 DNA reads as TGTGCCAGCAGCCCACCCGGGAGCAATGAGCAGTTCTTC. The full variable domain, its missing parts supplied by reference TRBV7-3 and TRBJ2-1, is GAGVSQTPSNKVTEKGKYVELRCDPISGHTALYWYRQSLGQGPEFLIYFQGTGAADDSGLPNDRFFAVRPEGSVSTLKIQRTERGDSAVYLCASSPPGSNEQFFGPGTRLTVL.

The V gene is TRBV13, the J gene TRBJ2-7, with TRBD2 matching 13 bases. The V gene end was trimmed by 5 bases and the J gene end by 0 bases; junction bases not matched to a gene: 10. Germline CDR1 and CDR2: PRHDT and FYEKMQ (reference sequence). CDR3 size: 18 residues. The CDR3 is CASSPQGLAGSSSYEQYF. As DNA, the CDR3 is TGTGCCAGCAGCCCACAGGGACTAGCGGGGTCCAGCTCCTACGAGCAGTACTTC.

The chain links TRBV6-5 to TRBJ1-3; 9 nucleotides match TRBD1. The germline V gene encodes CDR1 MNHEY and CDR2 SVGAGI. The trim removed 1 base at V and 4 bases at J, leaving 5 bases unmatched. The CDR3 length is 16 residues. CDR3 coding DNA: TGTGCCAGCAGTTACTTGGGGACAGGGAAGGGAAACACCATATATTTT. Translated, it gives CASSYLGTGKGNTIYF.

The J gene is TRBJ2-1, the V gene TRBV7-2, with 14 bases fitting TRBD2. The CDR3 is 17 amino acids. Germline V lookup: CDR1 SGHTA, CDR2 FQGNSA. With 1 base clipped from V and 7 bases from J, the junction kept 6 bases outside the gene matches. The CDR3 DNA reads TGTGCCAGCAGCTTAGATCCCGGGACTAGCGGGAGTAATGAGCAGTTCTTC. Amino acid sequence: CASSLDPGTSGSNEQFF. The full variable domain, completed using reference TRBV7-2 and TRBJ2-1, is GAGVSQSPSNKVTEKGKDVELRCDPISGHTALYWYRQSLGQGLEFLIYFQGNSAPDKSGLPSDRFSAERTGGSVSTLTIQRTQQEDSAVYLCASSLDPGTSGSNEQFFGPGTRLTVL.

The chain joins TRBV11-2 to TRBJ1-2; D is unclear. The CDR3 runs to 15 residues. From germline, CDR1 is SGHAT and CDR2 FQNNGV. The V end was cut by 2 bases, the J end by 1 base, with 11 bases between. CDR3 amino acids: CASSLSDGSNYGYTF. The CDR3 DNA reads as TGTGCCAGCAGCTTATCCGACGGGAGTAACTATGGCTACACCTTC.

The rearrangement joins TRBV5-1 to TRBJ2-3, with TRBD1 as a possible D gene (6 bases). This CDR3 spans 16 amino acids. Germline assignment: CDR1 SGHRS and CDR2 YFSETQ. Trimming left V 5 bases short and J 0 bases short, with 16 bases between. CDR3 region: CASSGGWGPSTDTQYF. For the CDR3, the DNA is TGCGCCAGCAGTGGGGGTTGGGGGCCCAGCACAGATACGCAGTATTTT.

This chain uses TRBV27 with TRBJ1-5, with D uncertain. This CDR3 is 15 amino acids long. CDR1 and CDR2 from the germline V gene are MNHEY and SMNVEV (reference sequence). Trimming took off 4 bases at V and 1 base at J, with 11 bases between the two ends. CDR3 amino acids: CASSSRTGSNQPQHF. The CDR3 region has the DNA TGTGCCAGCAGTTCGCGGACGGGGAGCAATCAGCCCCAGCATTTT.

This clone was seen a few times. This rearrangement joins TRBV4-1 to TRBJ2-7, with TRBD1 matching 9 bases. The trim removed 2 bases at V and 1 base at J, leaving 9 bases unmatched. CDR1 is MGHRA, CDR2 YSYEKL, per germline. This CDR3 region has 17 residues. CDR3 loop: CASSQSGVGTGSYEQYF. DNA for the CDR3: TGCGCCAGCAGCCAAAGTGGGGTCGGGACAGGGTCCTACGAGCAGTACTTC.

The chain uses TRBV30 and TRBJ2-1, with 13 positions matching TRBD2. This CDR3 comprises 16 residues. J was trimmed by 10 bases and V by 5 bases; bases with no gene match: 14. The V gene's germline CDR1 is GTSNPN and CDR2 SVGIG (reference sequence). CDR3 amino acids: CAWSAGTSGRAGEQFF. CDR3 nucleotides: TGTGCCTGGTCAGCCGGAACTAGCGGGAGGGCCGGGGAGCAGTTCTTC.

In DNA form, the CDR3 reads TGTGCCAGCAGCTTGGCAGGGGCCTACGGCAATGAGCAGTTCTTC. It encodes CASSLAGAYGNEQFF. This chain uses TRBV5-6 with TRBJ2-1, with D possibly TRBD1 on 6 matching bases. The length of the CDR3 is 15 residues. Germline V gene sequence: CDR1 SGHDT, CDR2 YYEEEE. V was shortened by 0 bases and J by 6 bases, with 13 bases between the two germline ends.

V is TRBV15 and J is TRBJ1-1; TRBD1 is a possible D gene (6 bases). The CDR3 spans 13 residues. Germline V CDR1 and CDR2: LNHNV, YYDKDF (reference sequence). Trimming removed 4 bases at V and 1 base at J, with 7 bases between. In DNA, the CDR3 is TGTGCCACCAGCACACAGGGGAACACTGAAGCTTTCTTT. This sequence encodes CATSTQGNTEAFF.

The chain has TRBV15 and TRBJ1-5; 12 positions agree with TRBD1. The junction had 10 bases not matched to a gene; V was cut back by 5 bases and J by 2 bases. Per the germline V gene, CDR1 is LNHNV and CDR2 is YYDKDF (reference sequence). The CDR3 has 18 amino acids. CDR3 nucleotides: TGTGCCACCAGCCCCGTGGGACAGGGGGCTTGGGGCAATCAGCCCCAGCATTTT. Translation gives CATSPVGQGAWGNQPQHF.